This TCR beta chain was profiled in a study of PD-1 blockade in classical Hodgkin lymphoma (dated by TCRdb to the early 2020s). About the full investigation: Nivolumab dosing was 3 mg/kg intravenously every 2 weeks, continuing until either disease progression or unacceptable toxicity. The study used CyTOF and TCR beta sequencing to define a peripheral blood immune signature of response to PD-1 blockade in classical Hodgkin lymphoma.

About this clone: Its antigen target is currently unknown. Nothing much larger sits one base from this clone, and base qualities are not available.

Looking up the germline V gene yields CDR1 MDHEN and CDR2 SYDVKM. Compared with germline, V lacks 4 bases and J lacks 4 bases; bases without a gene match: 2. From cysteine to phenylalanine, the CDR3 is 15 amino acids long. The sequence is cut down to CDR3 DNA, 45 bases in frame from base 1. Genomic DNA was isolated using the Qiagen DNeasy kit from unsorted PBMCs as well as from negatively selected CD4+ and CD8+ fractions. TCR beta CDR3 regions were amplified by immunoSEQ multiplex PCR using primers annealing to V and J segments. A synthetic immune receptor repertoire was used to minimize amplification bias, and any residual bias was removed computationally once sequencing was done. The original pipeline was this. Custom Python scripts were used to quantify repertoire diversity as the Shannon entropy index. Unsorted, CD4+ and CD8+ repertoires were analyzed separately, except for combined analyses in which CD4+ and CD8+ sequences were merged in silico. A clone counted as expanded when the clone's frequency after treatment rose at least 2-fold relative to C1D1, and clones undetected at baseline were given a pseudocount of 0.5. Clones with 0 or 1 copy at C1D1 were classified as singleton clones, and clones with 2 or more copies were classified as non-singleton clones. Clones expanded in unsorted samples were assigned a CD4+, CD8+ or unknown annotation through matching of protein sequences in sorted samples from the same patient. Wilcoxon tests were applied to paired samples to test diversity changes from C1D1 to C4D1. TCRdb mirrors the immuneACCESS table, restricted to in-frame sequences. Some clones are absent from its copies; in checked studies, under half trace to an unresolved V gene, and the reason for the others is unknown. From that table come the V and J calls and clone size; the DNA was used to work out D and trimming. Recorded for this sample are some 11,000 clones; over 70% of them occurred a single time. The ten largest account for 34% of the sample.

Broader findings and caveats from the paper: CD4+ but not CD8+ TCR diversity rose significantly by C4D1 (p=0.0027 vs p=0.16), most apparent in complete responders (p=0.02). Baseline TCR diversity was reported as lower in newly diagnosed patients than in healthy donors, and lower still in relapsed/refractory patients. The study covered only a single clinical trial cohort, and the causes of the repertoire differences, possibly disease activity or prior therapy, were still not defined. Lower diversity was seen in patients whose nivolumab began less than 1 year after ASCT, and these patients were left out of later analyses so that immune reconstitution would not confound the results. Trial patients achieving complete response had baseline diversity similar to newly diagnosed patients, whereas partial responders and progressors had significantly lower diversity.

Read against the paper, the sample's time point label means: cycle 2 day 1 (C2D1) of nivolumab. Relapse after autologous stem cell transplantation had occurred in all trial patients, and cohorts A, B and C were distinguished by prior brentuximab vedotin exposure. A total of under 70 patients with relapsed/refractory classical Hodgkin lymphoma made up the trial cohort, and each patient's best overall response was complete response, partial response or progressive disease. In the multi-cohort phase II CheckMate 205 trial, trial patients received single-agent nivolumab. An independent review committee assessed best overall response by applying the 2007 International Working Group response criteria. Trial PBMCs were collected immediately before nivolumab initiation (C1D1) and during therapy at cycle 2 day 1 and cycle 4 day 1. Peripheral blood was collected in 8 mL Vacutainer Cell Preparation Tubes, from which PBMCs were isolated by centrifugation and then cryopreserved.

The specimen was peripheral blood mononuclear cells (PBMCs), collected before the second cycle of nivolumab. The source is a human donor with classical Hodgkin lymphoma. This chain joins TRBV28 to TRBJ2-3, with 13 bases aligning to TRBD2. The nucleotide sequence is TGTGCCAGCAGTTCTACTAGCGGGAGGGCAGATACGCAGTATTTT. It translates as CASSSTSGRADTQYF.